This TCR beta chain came from a study of OX40 agonist ivuxolimab in advanced cancers. Turning to the overall study: Ivuxolimab, which targeted the costimulatory receptor OX40 (CD134), was an agonistic, fully human IgG2 monoclonal antibody. Intravenous ivuxolimab was administered to patients every 2 weeks at six dose levels: 0.01, 0.1, 0.3, 1.5, 3 and 10 mg/kg. Among the approximately 54 dose-escalation patients, around 20 had hepatocellular carcinoma, approximately 15 melanoma, 9 renal cell carcinoma and 9 head and neck cancer. In the dose-escalation cohort, 82.7% of patients were male, and the mean age was approximately 60 years, with a range of roughly 23 to 85. Prior anti-PD-1, anti-PD-L1 or anti-CTLA-4 therapy was permitted, and checkpoint inhibitors had been received by about 44% of dose-escalation patients. Partial responses occurred in three dose-escalation patients, of whom one had hepatocellular carcinoma and two had cutaneous melanoma. Peripheral TCRbeta sequencing aimed to test whether ivuxolimab altered TCR sequence diversity and caused clonal T-cell expansion. The monotherapy dose-escalation portion (N ≈ 55 patients) of the phase I ivuxolimab trial is reported in the paper.

This clone was found a few times. Its antigen is still unknown. Per-nucleotide qualities are absent, and no much larger clonotype sits a single base away. Points the paper makes about the study in general: At doses of 0.1 to 3.0 mg/kg, clonal expansion of both CD4+ and CD8+ blood T cells was observed from baseline to week 6. In the 0.1-3.0 mg/kg groups, partial responders had among the lowest normalized peripheral clonal expansion, particularly in CD8+ T cells. After ivuxolimab, expanded clones were on average more numerous among CD8+ T cells than among CD4+ T cells. Which antigens the clonally expanded peripheral T cells were specific for was not determined. Low levels of normalized T-cell clonal expansion were also shown by some nonresponding patients.

The trial excluded patients who had a history of autoimmune disease or were on systemic immunosuppression. Peripheral blood for TCR sequencing was drawn from every dose cohort at baseline, at cycle 4 day 1 and at cycle 7 day 1. Samples came from an open-label, multicenter, first-in-human phase I dose-escalation trial of ivuxolimab. Adults with locally advanced or metastatic melanoma, renal cell carcinoma, hepatocellular carcinoma or head and neck squamous cell carcinoma were enrolled in the trial. Before TCR sequencing, CD4+ T cells and CD8+ T cells from peripheral blood were sorted into separate populations. For sequencing of the TCRbeta CDR3 region, genomic DNA was extracted from the sorted cells. The immunoSEQ Assay was used to sequence the TCRbeta CDR3 regions. This is the immuneACCESS table as TCRdb keeps it, with only in-frame sequences that have V and J called. A part of the clones is gone; compared with another copy, unresolved V genes explain less than half, and the rest is unexplained. The sample table shows fewer than 40,000 clones, and roughly 80% are seen once. The ten largest clones represent roughly 9.7% of the sample.

The source was CD4+ or CD8+ T cells sorted from blood, collected in a trial of the OX40 agonist ivuxolimab. The TCR was taken from an adult with an advanced solid tumor such as melanoma, head and neck, liver or kidney cancer.

The DNA sequence is as follows: TGCGCCAGCAGACAAGAATACGAGCAGTACTTC. This yields the protein CASRQEYEQYF. The rearranged segments are TRBV5-1 and TRBJ2-7; the D gene cannot be named for sure. According to the germline V gene, CDR1 reads SGHRS and CDR2 reads YFSETQ. V loses 5 bases, J loses 4 bases, and the germline ends lie 7 bases apart. From cysteine to phenylalanine, the CDR3 is 11 amino acids long. Only the CDR3 DNA stays, 33 bases, in frame from base 1.